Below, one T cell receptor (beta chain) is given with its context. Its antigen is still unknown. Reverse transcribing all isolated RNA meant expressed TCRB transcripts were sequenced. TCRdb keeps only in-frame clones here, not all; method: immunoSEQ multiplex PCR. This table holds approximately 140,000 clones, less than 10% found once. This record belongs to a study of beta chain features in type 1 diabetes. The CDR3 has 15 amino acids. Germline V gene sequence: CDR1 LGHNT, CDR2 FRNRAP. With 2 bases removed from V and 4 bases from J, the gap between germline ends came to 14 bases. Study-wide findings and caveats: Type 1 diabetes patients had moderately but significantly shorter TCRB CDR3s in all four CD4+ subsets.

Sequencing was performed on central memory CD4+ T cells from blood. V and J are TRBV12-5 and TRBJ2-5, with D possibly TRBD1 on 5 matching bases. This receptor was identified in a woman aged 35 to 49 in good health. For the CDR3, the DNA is TGTGCTAGTGGTTTGAGTTGGCAGGGTCGAGAGACCCAGTACTTC. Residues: CASGLSWQGRETQYF.